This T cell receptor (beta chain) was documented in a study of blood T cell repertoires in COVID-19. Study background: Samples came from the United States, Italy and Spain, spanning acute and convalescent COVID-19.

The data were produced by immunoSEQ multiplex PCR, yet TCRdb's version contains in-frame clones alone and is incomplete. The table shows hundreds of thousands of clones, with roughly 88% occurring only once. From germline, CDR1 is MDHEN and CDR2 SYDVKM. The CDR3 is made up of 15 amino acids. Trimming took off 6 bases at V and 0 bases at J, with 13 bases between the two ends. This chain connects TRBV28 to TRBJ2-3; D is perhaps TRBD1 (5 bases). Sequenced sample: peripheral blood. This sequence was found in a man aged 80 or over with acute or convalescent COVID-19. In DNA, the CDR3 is TGTGCCAGCAGCTTTGGGCAGGGAAGCACAGATACGCAGTATTTT. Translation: CASSFGQGSTDTQYF.